The present entry profiles one TCR beta chain with its context. Original processing methods: Amplification with reference gene primers provided the estimates of nucleated cell counts. Clones were sequenced by immunoSEQ multiplex PCR, and TCRdb holds only the in-frame ones, with some missing. The V and J calls and the clone size are those of that table, but D and trimming were determined from the DNA. The data contain about 68,000 clones, 65% to 90% of them singletons. This record comes from a study of blood T cell repertoires in COVID-19. Whole-study context: Material from acute and convalescent COVID-19 was sourced from the United States, Italy and Spain. In each case, the material was cDNA or gDNA derived from T cells, B-cell-depleted T cells, or PBMCs.

This CDR3 is built from 14 residues. V lost 1 base to trimming and J lost 4 bases, with 10 bases between them. CDR1 is SGHTA, CDR2 FQGNSA, per germline. The TCR originated in a man aged 80 or over with acute or convalescent COVID-19. V is TRBV7-2 and J is TRBJ2-5, with D uncertain. The sample comprised peripheral blood. CDR3 sequence (DNA): TGTGCCAGCAGCTTAGGGTTGGAGCCAGAGACCCAGTACTTC. It yields the protein CASSLGLEPETQYF.